This TCR beta chain was retrieved from a study of blood T cell repertoires in COVID-19. Study as a whole: Collection of acute and convalescent COVID-19 samples took place in the United States, Italy and Spain. PBMCs, B-cell-depleted T cells, or T cells provided the cDNA or gDNA that made up the material.

Original data processing: Counts of nucleated cells, estimated from reference gene primer amplification, were obtained. Repertoires were generated with immunoSEQ multiplex PCR, while TCRdb's copy carries only in-frame clones and drops some. The V and J calls and clone size were taken over from that table, and D and trimming were inferred from the DNA. This sample has about 59,000 clones; 80% to 95% occur once, and the top ten carry around a sixth. This TCR derives from a man aged 80 or over with acute or convalescent COVID-19. The sequenced sample consisted of peripheral blood.

CDR3 amino acids: CASSLAAGQGRAGELFF. The CDR3 region has the DNA TGTGCCAGCAGCTTAGCCGCTGGCCAGGGAAGGGCCGGGGAGCTGTTTTTT. This rearrangement joins TRBV11-2 to TRBJ2-2, with D perhaps matching TRBD1 (5 bases). This CDR3 region has 17 residues. Germline loops: CDR1 SGHAT, CDR2 FQNNGV. Trimming took 1 base from V and 6 from J, leaving 18 bases between them.